These 8 T cell receptor beta chains came from one sample sequenced in a study of cytomegalovirus exposure and HLA in healthy donors. 13 Jbeta primers and 60 Vbeta primers were used for the PCR. Sequencing was performed with immunoSEQ multiplex PCR; in TCRdb, only in-frame clones are kept and a portion is missing. The repertoire consists of 150,000 to 200,000 clones, with roughly 70% occurring once and the leading ten covering less than 3.5%. The sequenced sample was PBMCs. Receptors originate from a middle-aged woman in good health and CMV-seropositive.

The chain combines TRBV28 with TRBJ2-1; the match to TRBD2 covers 13 bases. Per germline, CDR1 MDHEN and CDR2 SYDVKM. Germline trimming cut 2 bases from V and 5 bases from J; bases unmatched to any gene: 6. The CDR3 has 17 residues. DNA for the CDR3: TGTGCCAGCAGTTTAGCAGCTGGACTAGCGGGGGACAATGAGCAGTTCTTC. Encoded protein: CASSLAAGLAGDNEQFF.

The chain combines TRBV28 with TRBJ2-1; a possible D gene is TRBD2 (5 bases). This CDR3 is built from 15 residues. Trimming took 8 bases from V and 1 from J, leaving 15 bases between them. The germline V gene encodes CDR1 MDHEN and CDR2 SYDVKM. The CDR3 nucleotides are TGTGCCAGCTACGCGGGTACCGGGTCCTACAATGAGCAGTTCTTC. Its translation is CASYAGTGSYNEQFF.

This chain connects TRBV5-1 to TRBJ1-1; D is unclear. Trimming removed 0 bases from V and 4 bases from J, with 10 bases in between. This CDR3 region has 14 residues. Germline lookup yields CDR1 SGHRS and CDR2 YFSETQ. CDR3 bases: TGCGCCAGCAGCTTGGAACGGGGATCCACTGAAGCTTTCTTT. Its translation: CASSLERGSTEAFF.

The chain couples TRBV15 to TRBJ2-1; 10 bases match TRBD2. The length of the CDR3 is 15 residues. Germline assignment: CDR1 LNHNV and CDR2 YYDKDF (reference sequence). Trimming removed 6 bases from V and 7 bases from J; junction bases left unmatched: 9. CDR3 protein: CATSHLAGVLNEQFF. The DNA for the CDR3 is TGTGCCACCAGTCATCTAGCGGGAGTACTAAATGAGCAGTTCTTC.

This chain connects TRBV5-5 to TRBJ2-3; the match to TRBD2 covers 9 bases. CDR1 and CDR2 from the germline V gene are SGHKS and YYEKEE (reference sequence). This CDR3 comprises 16 residues. V gave up 1 base and J gave up 5 bases; unmatched junction bases: 8. The CDR3 DNA reads as TGTGCCAGCAGCTTGCGGTTAGCGGGGGCTGTAGATACGCAGTATTTT. As protein: CASSLRLAGAVDTQYF.

This clone has just a few counts. The chain carries TRBV10-3 and TRBJ2-3, with 9 positions matching TRBD2. This CDR3 is 14 amino acids long. Losses at the gene ends were 7 bases for V and 4 bases for J; bases not matched to a gene: 6. Germline V lookup: CDR1 ENHRY, CDR2 SYGVKD. The CDR3 nucleotides read TGTGCCATCATGGCGGGCGGGGGGGCAGATACGCAGTATTTT. It yields the protein CAIMAGGGADTQYF.

This chain uses TRBV18 with TRBJ2-1, with TRBD2 matching over 11 bases. The CDR3 runs 15 residues. Trimming at V came to 0 bases and at J to 8 bases, leaving 3 bases not matched to a gene. CDR1 and CDR2 (germline): KGHSH, LQKENI. The DNA for the CDR3 is TGTGCCAGCTCACCACCCCTAGCGGGAGGACATGAGCAGTTCTTC. Translating it yields CASSPPLAGGHEQFF. The complete variable domain, with remaining parts taken from reference TRBV18 and TRBJ2-1, reads NAGVMQNPRHLVRRRGQEARLRCSPMKGHSHVYWYRQLPEEGLKFMVYLQKENIIDESGMPKERFSAEFPKEGPSILRIQQVVRGDSAAYFCASSPPLAGGHEQFFGPGTRLTVL.

Turning to this clone: A junction end diverges from the germline sequence, so it may reflect a read error. This chain joins TRBV7-7 and TRBJ2-7; D possibly corresponds to TRBD2 (5 bases). CDR3 length equals 13 residues. Germline CDR1 SSHAT, CDR2 FNYEAQ (reference sequence). CDR3 coding DNA: TGTGCTAGCAGCAGTGGACTTTCCTACGAGCAGTACTTC. Translation gives CASSSGLSYEQYF.